This record concerns one T cell receptor (beta chain) sequence. No antigen is known for it. The entry originates in a study of T cells expressing NK-cell markers. Study-wide context: Sequenced donors, eight in total, included seven who were HCMV-seropositive and one who was seronegative. Study-wide points: Roughly 6 of the donors carried dominant NKG2C+ clonotypes that took up 1.0-7.0% of their CD8+ T cells.

The CDR3 has 16 residues. Germline V CDR1 and CDR2: SGHRS, YFSETQ. TCRdb reworked the 5' RACE reads into one entry per CDR3 protein, no DNA. The sample is made up of some 500,000 distinct CDR3 sequences, and the top ten hold approximately 1.5% of it. This TCR came from a woman in her forties or fifties in good health. The J gene is TRBJ1-4, the V gene TRBV5-1; TCRdb's D call of TRBD1 is untestable without DNA. Sample: blood T cells: a sorted CD56 or NKG2C T cell subset, CD4+ or CD8+ T cells, or bulk PBMC T cells (not recorded which). CDR3 residues: CASSRGAGATNEKLFF.